Listed here is a single TCR beta chain. With the 5' RACE reads reprocessed, TCRdb shows one record per CDR3 protein and no DNA. In all, the sample yields approximately 400,000 distinct CDR3 sequences. The data are from a study of monozygotic twins with inflammatory bowel disease. The receptor comes from a human donor with ulcerative colitis or Crohn's disease, or a healthy co-twin of an affected twin (not recorded which). Sample: blood.

This CDR3 is CASSRDSNEQFF. The chain links TRBV7-2 to TRBJ2-1; the TRBD1 assignment by TCRdb is unverifiable without DNA. The germline V gene has CDR1 SGHTA and CDR2 FQGNSA. CDR3 length: 12 amino acids.